This T cell receptor (beta chain) was obtained from a study of beta chain features in type 1 diabetes. General observations from the study: Over-representation of high TCR-expressing cells was a possible consequence of cDNA sequencing.

CD45RO/CCR7/CD25/CD127/CD95/CD27 separated CD4+ naive, central memory, regulatory and stem cell-like memory cells by sorting. Remarks on this clone: Its antigen is not known. Other DNA sequences in this sample translate to the same CDR3.

Since all of the isolated RNA was reverse transcribed, expressed TCRB transcripts were what got sequenced. Roughly 3.5 million reads per sample were averaged for naive, central memory and regulatory samples. Method: immunoSEQ multiplex PCR; TCRdb's copy keeps in-frame clones and lacks some. The repertoire holds fewer than 250,000 clones, with over 8.5% as singletons. Material for sequencing was naive CD4+ T cells from blood. The receptor was isolated from a woman between 18 and 29 years old in good health.

In nucleotides, the CDR3 is TGTGCCAGCAGCTTAGGCAGGAACAATGAGCAGTTCTTC. Translating gives CASSLGRNNEQFF. This sequence joins TRBV11-2 and TRBJ2-1; D unclear. The germline V gene encodes CDR1 SGHAT and CDR2 FQNNGV. V was pared by 1 base and J by 5 bases, with 6 bases between. The CDR3 has 13 residues.